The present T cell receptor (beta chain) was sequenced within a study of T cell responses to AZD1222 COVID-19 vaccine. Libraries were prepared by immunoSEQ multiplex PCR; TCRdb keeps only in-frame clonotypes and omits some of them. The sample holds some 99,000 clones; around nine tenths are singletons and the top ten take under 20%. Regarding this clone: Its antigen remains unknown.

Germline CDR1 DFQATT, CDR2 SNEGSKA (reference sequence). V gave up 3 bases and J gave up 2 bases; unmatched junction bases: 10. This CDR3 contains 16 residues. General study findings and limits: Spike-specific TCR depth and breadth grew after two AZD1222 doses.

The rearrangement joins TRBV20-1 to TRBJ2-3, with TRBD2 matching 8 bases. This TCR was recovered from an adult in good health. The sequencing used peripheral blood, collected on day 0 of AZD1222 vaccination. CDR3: CSASTFGGGYTDTQYF. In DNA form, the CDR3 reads TGCAGTGCTAGTACTTTCGGCGGGGGGTACACAGATACGCAGTATTTT.